This TCR beta chain was captured in a study of chemoradiotherapy in HPV16-positive cancers. The CDR3 runs to 13 residues. CDR1 and CDR2 from the germline V gene are KGHSH and LQKENI. Here immunoSEQ multiplex PCR was the method, and the copy in TCRdb shows in-frame clones only, minus some. This sample has tens of thousands of clones; 88% occur once, and the top ten carry 4% to 4.5%. As concerns this clone: Its antigen remains unidentified. One junction end disagrees with the germline gene, perhaps due to a read error.

Overall study findings and caveats: During treatment, candidate HPV-specific clones and E7-related motifs expanded in tumor. Only a couple of HPV16-positive patients supplied the functional HPV-specificity definition.

This TCR was sampled from a human donor with HPV-associated anogenital cancer. This chain joins TRBV18 and TRBJ1-1; D ambiguous. Sequences were derived from blood, sampled from a patient who underwent chemoradiotherapy. This CDR3 is CASSPYLNTEAFF. In DNA, the CDR3 is TGTGCCAGCTCACCCTACCTGAATACTGAAGCTTTCTTT. The variable domain in full, with the rest retrieved from reference TRBV18 and TRBJ1-1, is NAGVMQNPRHLVRRRGQEARLRCSPMKGHSHVYWYRQLPEEGLKFMVYLQKENIIDESGMPKERFSAEFPKEGPSILRIQQVVRGDSAAYFCASSPYLNTEAFFGQGTRLTVV.